This T cell receptor (beta chain) comes out of a study of control samples from healthy donors and cancer patients. This table comes from immunoSEQ multiplex PCR, and its TCRdb copy is limited to in-frame clones, with some not included. In the table there are roughly 450,000 clones, 90% of which are singletons. V lost 10 bases and J lost 7; bases outside the gene matches: 6. CDR1 is MNHEY and CDR2 is SMNVEV in the germline V gene (reference sequence). This CDR3 region has 13 residues. The J gene is TRBJ2-1, the V gene TRBV27; 11 bases map to TRBD2. The sequencing input was PBMCs. The source of this sequence is a man between 40 and 49 years old with head and neck cancer. CDR3 protein: CATGTSGWNEQFF. CDR3 in DNA: TGTGCCACCGGGACTAGCGGTTGGAATGAGCAGTTCTTC.